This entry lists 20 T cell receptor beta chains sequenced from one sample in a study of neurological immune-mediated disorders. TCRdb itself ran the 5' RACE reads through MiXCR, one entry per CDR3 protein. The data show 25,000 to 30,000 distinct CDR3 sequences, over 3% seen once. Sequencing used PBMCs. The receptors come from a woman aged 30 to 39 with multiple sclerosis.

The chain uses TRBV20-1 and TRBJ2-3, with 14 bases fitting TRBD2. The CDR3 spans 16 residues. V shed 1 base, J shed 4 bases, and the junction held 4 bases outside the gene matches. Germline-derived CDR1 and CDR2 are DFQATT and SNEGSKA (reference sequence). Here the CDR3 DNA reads TGCAGTGCTAGAGCTCCGACTAGCGGGGGGGCAGATACGCAGTATTTT. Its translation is CSARAPTSGGADTQYF.

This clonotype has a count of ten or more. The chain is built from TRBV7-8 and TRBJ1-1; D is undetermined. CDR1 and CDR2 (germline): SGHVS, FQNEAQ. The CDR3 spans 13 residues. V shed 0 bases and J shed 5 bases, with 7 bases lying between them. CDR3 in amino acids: CASSLAGVTEAFF. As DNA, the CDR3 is TGTGCCAGCAGCTTAGCCGGCGTTACTGAAGCTTTCTTT.

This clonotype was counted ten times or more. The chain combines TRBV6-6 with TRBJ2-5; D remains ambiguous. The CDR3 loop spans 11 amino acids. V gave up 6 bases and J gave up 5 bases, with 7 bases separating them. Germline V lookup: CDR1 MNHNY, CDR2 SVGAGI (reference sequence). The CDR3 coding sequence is TGTGCCAGCAGAAATTGGGAGACCCAGTACTTC. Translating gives CASRNWETQYF.

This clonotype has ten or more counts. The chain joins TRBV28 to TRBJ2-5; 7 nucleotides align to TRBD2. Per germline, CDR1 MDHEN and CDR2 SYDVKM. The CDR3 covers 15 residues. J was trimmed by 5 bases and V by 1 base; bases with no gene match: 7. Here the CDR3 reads CASSLYPGGEETQYF. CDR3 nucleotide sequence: TGTGCCAGCAGTTTATACCCGGGGGGTGAGGAGACCCAGTACTTC.

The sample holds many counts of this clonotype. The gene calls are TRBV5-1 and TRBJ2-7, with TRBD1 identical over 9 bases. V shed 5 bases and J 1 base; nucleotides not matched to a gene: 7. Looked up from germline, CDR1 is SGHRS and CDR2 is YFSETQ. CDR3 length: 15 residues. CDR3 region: CASRRDRDPSYEQYF. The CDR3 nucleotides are TGCGCCAGCAGGCGGGACAGGGACCCATCCTACGAGCAGTACTTC.

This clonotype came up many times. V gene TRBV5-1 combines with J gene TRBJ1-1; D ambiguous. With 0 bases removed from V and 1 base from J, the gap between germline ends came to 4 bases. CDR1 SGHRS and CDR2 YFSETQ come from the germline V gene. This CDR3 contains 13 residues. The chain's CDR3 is CASSLGANTEAFF. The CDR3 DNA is TGCGCCAGCAGCTTGGGAGCGAACACTGAAGCTTTCTTT.

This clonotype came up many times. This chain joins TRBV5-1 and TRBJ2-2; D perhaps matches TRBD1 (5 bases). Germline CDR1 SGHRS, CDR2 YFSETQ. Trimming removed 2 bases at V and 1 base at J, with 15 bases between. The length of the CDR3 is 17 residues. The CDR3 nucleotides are TGCGCCAGCAGCTTAACAGGCGGCTACCAGAACACCGGGGAGCTGTTTTTT. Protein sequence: CASSLTGGYQNTGELFF.

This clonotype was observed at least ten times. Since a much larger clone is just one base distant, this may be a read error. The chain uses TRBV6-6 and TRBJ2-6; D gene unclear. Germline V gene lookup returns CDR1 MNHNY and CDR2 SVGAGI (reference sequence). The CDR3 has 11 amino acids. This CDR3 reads CASSLAKVLTF. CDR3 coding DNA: TGTGCCAGCAGTTTGGCCAAAGTCCTGACTTTC.

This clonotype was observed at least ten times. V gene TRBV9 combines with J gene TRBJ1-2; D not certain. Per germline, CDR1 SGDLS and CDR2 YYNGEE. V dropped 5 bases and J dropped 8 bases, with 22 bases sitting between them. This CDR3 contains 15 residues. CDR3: CASSLSPEVARGYTF. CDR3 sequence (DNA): TGTGCCAGCAGTCTTAGTCCAGAGGTGGCGAGGGGCTACACCTTC.

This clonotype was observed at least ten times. In nucleotides, the CDR3 is TGTGCCAGCACAATAGGAACCGGGGAGCTGTTTTTT. Protein: CASTIGTGELFF. V and J are TRBV28 and TRBJ2-2; no reliable D call. The CDR3 consists of 12 residues. The ends were cut back, 7 bases at V and 5 bases at J, with 8 bases in the middle. Germline V gene lookup returns CDR1 MDHEN and CDR2 SYDVKM. Full variable domain (remainder filled in from reference TRBV28 and TRBJ2-2): DVKVTQSSRYLVKRTGEKVFLECVQDMDHENMFWYRQDPGLGLRLIYFSYDVKMKEKGDIPEGYSVSREKKERFSLILESASTNQTSMYLCASTIGTGELFFGEGSRLTVL.

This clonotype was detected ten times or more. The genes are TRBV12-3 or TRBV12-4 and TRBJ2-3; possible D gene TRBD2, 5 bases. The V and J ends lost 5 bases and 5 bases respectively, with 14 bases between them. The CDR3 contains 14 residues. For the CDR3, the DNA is TGTGCCAGCAGTCCCTCGACGGGGATAGATACGCAGTATTTT. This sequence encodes CASSPSTGIDTQYF.

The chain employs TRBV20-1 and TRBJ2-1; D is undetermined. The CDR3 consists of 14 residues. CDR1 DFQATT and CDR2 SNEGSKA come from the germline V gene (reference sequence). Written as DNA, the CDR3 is TGCAGCTCAACGAGGAGCAGACATTACAATGAGCAGTTCTTC. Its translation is CSSTRSRHYNEQFF.

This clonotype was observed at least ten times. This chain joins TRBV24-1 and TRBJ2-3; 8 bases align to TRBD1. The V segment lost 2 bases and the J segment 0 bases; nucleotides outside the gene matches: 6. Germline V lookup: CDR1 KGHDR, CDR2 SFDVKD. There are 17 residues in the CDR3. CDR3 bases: TGTGCCACCAGTGATTACCAGGGGGCAGGTAGCACAGATACGCAGTATTTT. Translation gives CATSDYQGAGSTDTQYF.

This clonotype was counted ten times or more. The CDR3 DNA reads as TGCGCCAGCAGCTTACAGGGACTAGATGAAAAACTGTTTTTT. Protein: CASSLQGLDEKLFF. The chain has TRBV5-1 and TRBJ1-4; TRBD1 might be the D (6 bases). CDR1 is SGHRS, CDR2 YFSETQ, per germline. This CDR3 comprises 14 residues. V lost 2 bases, J lost 6 bases, and 11 bases lay in between.

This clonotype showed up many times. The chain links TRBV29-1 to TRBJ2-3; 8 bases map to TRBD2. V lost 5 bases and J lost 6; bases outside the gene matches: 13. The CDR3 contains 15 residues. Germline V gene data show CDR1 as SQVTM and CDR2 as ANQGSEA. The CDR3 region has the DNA TGCAGCGTTAAAAAACTAGCGGATATCGGTGATACGCAGTATTTT. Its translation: CSVKKLADIGDTQYF.

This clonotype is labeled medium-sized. The CDR3 sequence: CASSQVMSDTEAFF. CDR3 nucleotide sequence: TGCGCCAGCAGCCAAGTGATGAGTGACACTGAAGCTTTCTTT. This rearrangement joins TRBV4-3 to TRBJ1-1; the D is unclear. The CDR3 runs to 14 residues. The ends were cut back, 1 base at V and 3 bases at J, with 9 bases in the middle. Germline lookup yields CDR1 LGHNA and CDR2 YSLEER.

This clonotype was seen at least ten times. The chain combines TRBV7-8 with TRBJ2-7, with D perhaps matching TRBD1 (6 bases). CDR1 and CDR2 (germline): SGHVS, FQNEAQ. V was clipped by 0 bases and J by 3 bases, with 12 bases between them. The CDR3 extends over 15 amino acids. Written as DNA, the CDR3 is TGTGCCAGCAGCTTAGCGACGGGACACATCTACGAGCAGTACTTC. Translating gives CASSLATGHIYEQYF.

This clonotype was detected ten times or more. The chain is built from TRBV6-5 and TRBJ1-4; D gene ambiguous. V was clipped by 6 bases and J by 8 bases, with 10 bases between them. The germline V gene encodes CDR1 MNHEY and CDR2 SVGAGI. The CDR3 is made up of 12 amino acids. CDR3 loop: CASRKGEEKLFF. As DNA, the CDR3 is TGTGCCAGCAGGAAGGGCGAGGAAAAACTGTTTTTT.

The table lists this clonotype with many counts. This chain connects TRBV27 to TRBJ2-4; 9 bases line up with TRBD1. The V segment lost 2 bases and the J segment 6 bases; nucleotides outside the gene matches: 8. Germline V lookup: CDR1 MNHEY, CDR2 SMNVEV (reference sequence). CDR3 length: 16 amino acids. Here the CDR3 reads CASSLRGQGTLNIQYF. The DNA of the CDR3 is TGTGCCAGCAGTTTAAGAGGACAGGGGACTTTAAACATTCAGTACTTC.

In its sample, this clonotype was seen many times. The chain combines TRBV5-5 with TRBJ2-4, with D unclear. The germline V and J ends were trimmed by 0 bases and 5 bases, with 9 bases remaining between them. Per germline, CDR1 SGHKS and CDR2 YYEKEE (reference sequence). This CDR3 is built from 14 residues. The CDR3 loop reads CASSLDPPENIQYF. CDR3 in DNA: TGTGCCAGCAGCTTGGATCCCCCCGAAAACATTCAGTACTTC.